The 20 T cell receptor beta chains listed next were all sequenced from one sample in a study of cytomegalovirus exposure and HLA in healthy donors. PCR employed 60 Vbeta and 13 Jbeta primers. Profiled with immunoSEQ multiplex PCR; TCRdb holds only in-frame clones, not every one. This table has roughly 120,000 clones, over 75% appearing once. The sequenced sample consisted of PBMCs. All receptors derive from a woman younger than 35 in good health and CMV-seronegative.

There are a few counts of this clone. The chain joins TRBV27 to TRBJ1-1, with D possibly TRBD1 on 5 matching bases. Germline V CDR1 and CDR2: MNHEY, SMNVEV (reference sequence). V was clipped by 5 bases and J by 1 base, with 8 bases between them. The CDR3 has 13 residues. CDR3 region: CASSLGQNTEAFF. The CDR3 region has the DNA TGTGCCAGCAGTCTAGGACAGAACACTGAAGCTTTCTTT.

The genes are TRBV19 and TRBJ1-1, with D possibly matching TRBD1 (5 bases). Trimming removed 7 bases from V and 5 bases from J, with 11 bases in between. Germline CDR1 is LNHDA and CDR2 is SQIVND (reference sequence). The CDR3 loop spans 12 amino acids. CDR3 sequence: CASTLGTTEAFF. The DNA of the CDR3 is TGTGCCAGTACCTTAGGGACTACTGAAGCTTTCTTT. Variable domain in full (rest from reference TRBV19 and TRBJ1-1): DGGITQSPKYLFRKEGQNVTLSCEQNLNHDAMYWYRQDPGQGLRLIYYSQIVNDFQKGDIAEGYSVSREKKESFPLTVTSAQKNPTAFYLCASTLGTTEAFFGQGTRLTVV.

This clone was seen a handful of times. The V call is TRBV27, the J call TRBJ1-3; D might be TRBD1 (5 bases). Germline values: CDR1 MNHEY, CDR2 SMNVEV (reference sequence). The CDR3 contains 14 residues. V gave up 6 bases and J gave up 0 bases, with 9 bases separating them. The CDR3 coding sequence is TGTGCCAGCAGCGGGGACTCCTCTGGAAACACCATATATTTT. Translated: CASSGDSSGNTIYF.

This clone has ten or more counts. The V call is TRBV7-9, the J call TRBJ1-1; 8 bases align to TRBD1. The CDR3 totals 13 residues. The V gene's germline CDR1 is SEHNR and CDR2 FQNEAQ (reference sequence). V lost 2 bases to trimming and J lost 6 bases; unmatched junction nucleotides: 2. CDR3 in amino acids: CASSLSTGAEAFF. The CDR3 nucleotides read TGTGCCAGCAGCTTATCGACAGGGGCTGAAGCTTTCTTT. Variable domain in full (rest from reference TRBV7-9 and TRBJ1-1): DTGVSQNPRHKITKRGQNVTFRCDPISEHNRLYWYRQTLGQGPEFLTYFQNEAQLEKSRLLSDRFSAERPKGSFSTLEIQRTEQGDSAMYLCASSLSTGAEAFFGQGTRLTVV.

The rearrangement links TRBV7-9 to TRBJ1-1, with unresolved D. CDR1 and CDR2 (germline): SEHNR, FQNEAQ (reference sequence). The ends were cut back, 2 bases at V and 1 base at J, with 8 bases in the middle. The CDR3 has 14 amino acids. The CDR3 spells CASSLNLGNTEAFF. In DNA form, the CDR3 reads TGTGCCAGCAGCTTAAACCTAGGGAACACTGAAGCTTTCTTT.

This clone appeared once. The genes are TRBV27 and TRBJ1-2; no firm D call. V was pared by 9 bases and J by 6 bases, with 14 bases between. Germline CDR1 is MNHEY and CDR2 is SMNVEV (reference sequence). The CDR3 has 12 amino acids. Written as DNA, the CDR3 is TGTGCCAGTCGTACGGGGTACCATGGCTACACCTTC. This encodes CASRTGYHGYTF.

This clone has just a few counts. The V gene is TRBV11-2, the J gene TRBJ1-5; 7 nucleotides align to TRBD1. From germline, CDR1 is SGHAT and CDR2 FQNNGV. V was clipped by 0 bases and J by 2 bases; unmatched bases: 1. This CDR3 has 15 amino acids. The CDR3 bases are TGTGCCAGCAGCTTAGAGGGACAGCGCAATCAGCCCCAGCATTTT. Translated: CASSLEGQRNQPQHF.

V and J are TRBV30 and TRBJ1-1; perhaps TRBD1 as D (5 bases). Trimming pared 4 bases from V and 0 bases from J, leaving 6 bases between. The CDR3 runs to 12 residues. CDR1 GTSNPN and CDR2 SVGIG come from the germline V gene (reference sequence). The CDR3 DNA sequence: TGTGCCTGGACCAGGGTGAACACTGAAGCTTTCTTT. This gives the protein CAWTRVNTEAFF.

This sequence joins TRBV19 and TRBJ2-1; D might be TRBD2 (6 bases). The germline V gene has CDR1 LNHDA and CDR2 SQIVND (reference sequence). The CDR3 totals 12 residues. The CDR3: CVVGGTYNEQFF. CDR3 DNA sequence: TGTGTCGTGGGGGGTACCTACAATGAGCAGTTCTTC. The variable domain in full, completed from reference TRBV19 and TRBJ2-1, reads DGGITQSPKYLFRKEGQNVTLSCEQNLNHDAMYWYRQDPGQGLRLIYYSQIVNDFQKGDIAEGYSVSREKKESFPLTVTSAQKNPTAFYLCVVGGTYNEQFFGPGTRLTVL.

About this clone: Sequence at one end of the junction differs from germline and may be a read error. This chain joins TRBV7-7 and TRBJ2-1, with 11 bases matching TRBD2. Germline loops: CDR1 SSHAT, CDR2 FNYEAQ (reference sequence). The CDR3 has 15 amino acids. CDR3 DNA sequence: TGTGCTAGCAGCTTAGGGACTAGCGGCTACAATGAGCAGTTCTTC. It specifies CASSLGTSGYNEQFF.

This chain connects TRBV11-3 to TRBJ1-3; D gene ambiguous. Germline CDR1 reads SGHNT; CDR2 reads YENEEA. V was pared by 5 bases and J by 2 bases, with 10 bases between. This CDR3 contains 14 residues. The CDR3 nucleotides read TGTGCCAGCAGCCCCTCAGGAACTGGAAACACCATATATTTT. Its protein product is CASSPSGTGNTIYF.

CDR3 sequence (DNA): TGCAGCGCCACAGGGCCTAGCACAGATACGCAGTATTTT. As protein: CSATGPSTDTQYF. The V and J genes are TRBV29-1 and TRBJ2-3, with a tentative D call TRBD1 (6 bases). Trimming stripped 7 bases from V and 0 bases from J, with 11 bases between. The CDR3 is 13 residues long. From germline, CDR1 is SQVTM and CDR2 ANQGSEA.

This CDR3 is CASSPFSGRIGNEQFF. The CDR3 nucleotides are TGTGCCAGCAGCCCGTTCAGCGGGAGGATTGGCAATGAGCAGTTCTTC. The rearrangement joins TRBV7-2 to TRBJ2-1, with TRBD2 matching over 9 bases. CDR3 length: 16 amino acids. V was clipped by 5 bases and J by 6 bases; unmatched bases: 11. Germline V gene lookup returns CDR1 SGHTA and CDR2 FQGNSA.

The chain links TRBV5-1 to TRBJ2-5, with a tentative D call TRBD2 (5 bases). Trimming left V 2 bases short and J 4 bases short, with 6 bases between. This CDR3 comprises 12 residues. CDR1 SGHRS and CDR2 YFSETQ come from the germline V gene. CDR3 sequence reads: CASSLSGETQYF. DNA for the CDR3: TGCGCCAGCAGCTTAAGCGGAGAGACCCAGTACTTC.

This clone occurred a few times. This chain links TRBV19 with TRBJ2-7; TRBD1 aligns across 10 bases. CDR1 is LNHDA, CDR2 SQIVND, per germline (reference sequence). V dropped 5 bases and J dropped 2; count of bases not matched to a gene: 6. CDR3 length equals 15 residues. CDR3 sequence: CASSPAGTGAYEQYF. The CDR3, as DNA: TGTGCCAGTAGTCCGGCCGGGACAGGGGCCTACGAGCAGTACTTC.

By its share, this clone is medium-sized. V gene TRBV6-1 combines with J gene TRBJ2-1; tentative D call: TRBD2 (6 bases). The CDR3 is 15 amino acids. V was clipped by 3 bases and J by 0 bases, with 9 bases between them. The germline gives CDR1 MNHNS, CDR2 SASEGT. DNA for the CDR3: TGTGCCAGCAGTGACGGGGGAGGCTCCTACAATGAGCAGTTCTTC. Amino acid sequence: CASSDGGGSYNEQFF.

In its sample, this clone was seen once. V and J are TRBV27 and TRBJ1-1, with D possibly matching TRBD1 (6 bases). Trimming left V 5 bases short and J 0 bases short, with 10 bases between. This CDR3 has 14 amino acids. CDR1 and CDR2 (germline): MNHEY, SMNVEV (reference sequence). CDR3 region: CASSIQGLNTEAFF. In DNA form, the CDR3 reads TGTGCCAGCAGTATACAGGGTTTGAACACTGAAGCTTTCTTT.

J is TRBJ2-5 and V is TRBV6-5; 8 bases map to TRBD2. Trimming took 4 bases from V and 14 from J; bases not matched to a gene: 12. The germline CDR1 and CDR2 sequences are MNHEY and SVGAGI. CDR3 length: 13 residues. The CDR3 spells CASSSPGGGPIYF. The CDR3 DNA reads TGTGCCAGCAGTTCGCCGGGCGGGGGGCCAATCTACTTC.

The V call is TRBV5-1, the J call TRBJ2-3, with D unclear. Germline V gene data show CDR1 as SGHRS and CDR2 as YFSETQ. This CDR3 region has 14 residues. V lost 3 bases and J 0 bases, leaving 8 bases between the germline ends. The CDR3 reads CASSSGFSTDTQYF. In nucleotides, the CDR3 is TGCGCCAGCAGCTCGGGTTTTAGCACAGATACGCAGTATTTT.

Comment on this clone: The sample has other DNA sequences that encode this CDR3 too. The chain joins TRBV12-5 to TRBJ1-2, with 7 nucleotides matching TRBD1. Germline lookup yields CDR1 LGHNT and CDR2 FRNRAP. V shed 2 bases, J shed 0 bases, and the junction held 3 bases outside the gene matches. The CDR3 loop spans 15 amino acids. The CDR3 sequence: CASGLRDRPNYGYTF. Here the CDR3 DNA reads TGTGCTAGTGGTTTGCGGGACAGACCTAACTATGGCTACACCTTC.